This T cell receptor (beta chain) was obtained from a study of T cell responses to AZD1222 COVID-19 vaccine. Profiling relied on immunoSEQ multiplex PCR, and the TCRdb table lists in-frame clones only, not all of them. This table has roughly 160,000 clones, 90% appearing once. The J segment lost 6 bases and the V segment lost 6 bases, leaving 10 bases of the junction unmatched. The CDR3 runs 14 residues. Germline V lookup: CDR1 MNHEY, CDR2 SVGEGT. The clonotype originates from an adult in good health. The V and J genes are TRBV6-2 or TRBV6-3 and TRBJ1-2, with TRBD1 identical over 7 bases. Sequenced here: peripheral blood, sampled on day 0 of AZD1222 vaccination. The CDR3 DNA sequence: TGTGCCAGCAGCCCGACAGGGAAGGGAAATGGCTACACCTTC. Amino acids: CASSPTGKGNGYTF.